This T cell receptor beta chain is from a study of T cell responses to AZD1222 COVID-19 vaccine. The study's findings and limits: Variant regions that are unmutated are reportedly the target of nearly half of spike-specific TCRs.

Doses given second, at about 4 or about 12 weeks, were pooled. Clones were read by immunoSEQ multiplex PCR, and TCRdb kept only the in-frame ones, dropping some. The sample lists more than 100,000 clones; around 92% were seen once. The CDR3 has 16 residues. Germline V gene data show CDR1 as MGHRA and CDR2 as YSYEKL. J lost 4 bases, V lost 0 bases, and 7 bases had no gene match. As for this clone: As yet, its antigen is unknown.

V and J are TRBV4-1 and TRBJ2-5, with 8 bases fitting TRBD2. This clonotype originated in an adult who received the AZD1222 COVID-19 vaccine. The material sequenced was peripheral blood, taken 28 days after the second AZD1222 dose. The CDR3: CASSQDRGLGGETQYF. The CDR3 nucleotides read TGCGCCAGCAGCCAAGATCGGGGACTAGGGGGAGAGACCCAGTACTTC.